This T cell receptor (beta chain) emerged from a study of cytomegalovirus exposure and HLA in healthy donors. Regarding the study as a whole: Equally common other TCR beta chains were less clonally expanded than HLA-associated ones, a later analysis found.

As for this clone: What it recognizes is unknown.

This CDR3 region has 16 residues. V shed 4 bases, J shed 0 bases, and the junction held 3 bases outside the gene matches. Germline V CDR1 and CDR2: MDHEN, SYDVKM. Amplification used 60 Vbeta primers and 13 Jbeta primers. This table comes from immunoSEQ multiplex PCR, and its TCRdb copy is limited to in-frame clones, with some not included. The data show about 190,000 clones, just under 80% seen once. Material for sequencing was PBMCs. The TCR was taken from a woman aged 25 to 39 in good health and CMV-seropositive. V is TRBV28 and J is TRBJ2-3; TRBD2 matches at 11 bases. The CDR3 protein is CASSYWTSGSTDTQYF. The CDR3 DNA reads as TGTGCCAGCAGTTACTGGACTAGCGGGAGCACAGATACGCAGTATTTT. Full variable domain (remainder filled in from reference TRBV28 and TRBJ2-3): DVKVTQSSRYLVKRTGEKVFLECVQDMDHENMFWYRQDPGLGLRLIYFSYDVKMKEKGDIPEGYSVSREKKERFSLILESASTNQTSMYLCASSYWTSGSTDTQYFGPGTRLTVL.